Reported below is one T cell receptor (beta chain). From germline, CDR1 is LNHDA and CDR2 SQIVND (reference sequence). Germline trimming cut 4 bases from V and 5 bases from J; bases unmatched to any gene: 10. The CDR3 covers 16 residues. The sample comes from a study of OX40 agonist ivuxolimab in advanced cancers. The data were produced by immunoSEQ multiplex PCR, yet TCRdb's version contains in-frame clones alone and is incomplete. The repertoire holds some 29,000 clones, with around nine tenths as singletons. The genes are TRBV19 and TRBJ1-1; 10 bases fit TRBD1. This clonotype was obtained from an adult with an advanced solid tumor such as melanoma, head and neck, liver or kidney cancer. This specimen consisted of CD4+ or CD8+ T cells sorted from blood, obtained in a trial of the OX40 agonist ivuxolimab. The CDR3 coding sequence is TGTGCCAGTAGTACGGGACAGGGGTCCCAGAATACTGAAGCTTTCTTT. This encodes CASSTGQGSQNTEAFF.